What follows describes a single T cell receptor (beta chain). Its antigen is not known. These data originate in a study of OX40 agonist ivuxolimab in advanced cancers. This CDR3 contains 12 residues. Germline CDR1 reads SGHAT; CDR2 reads FQNNGV. The V end was cut by 4 bases, the J end by 3 bases, with 7 bases between. Profiling relied on immunoSEQ multiplex PCR, and the TCRdb table lists in-frame clones only, not all of them. The sample shows 50,000 to 75,000 clones, around 91% of them seen only once. Broader study findings: No determination was made of the antigen specificity of the expanded peripheral T cells. Among T cells, CD8+ cells averaged more expanded clones than CD4+ cells. In the 0.1 to 3.0 mg/kg range, CD4+ and CD8+ blood T cells had expanded clonally by week 6.

The source was CD4+ or CD8+ T cells sorted from blood, collected in a trial of the OX40 agonist ivuxolimab. The chain is built from TRBV11-2 and TRBJ2-7; a possible D gene is TRBD2 (5 bases). This clonotype originated in an adult with an advanced solid tumor such as melanoma, head and neck, liver or kidney cancer. The CDR3 sequence: CASSYGVYEQYF. CDR3 nucleotides: TGTGCCAGCAGCTACGGGGTCTACGAGCAGTACTTC.